This T cell receptor (beta chain) appears in the sequencing data of a study of T-cell reconstitution after alpha-beta-depleted transplantation in children. Preparation of the TCRbeta library used unique molecular identifiers. TCRdb analysed the PCR reads with MiXCR anew, one entry per CDR3 protein. This repertoire shows around 530,000 distinct CDR3 sequences, 30% to 35% found once; its top ten account for around 2.4%. This CDR3 comprises 15 residues. Trimming cost V 5 bases and J 5 bases; bases outside gene matches: 9. In germline, CDR1 is MNHNS, CDR2 SASEGT. This clonotype turned up a few times. The chain carries TRBV6-1 and TRBJ2-1; 7 bases map to TRBD1. This TCR was recovered from a human donor who donated a stem cell graft to a child with aplastic anemia. Sample: PBMCs from the stem cell graft donor, taken from the stem cell graft. CDR3 in amino acids: CASSRDRDGNNEQFF. The CDR3 region has the DNA TGTGCCAGCAGTAGAGACAGGGATGGGAACAATGAGCAGTTCTTC.